A single sample is the source of the 13 T cell receptor beta chains below, sequenced in a study of T cells after yellow fever vaccination. In TCRdb, the 5' RACE reads were re-called with MiXCR into one record per CDR3 protein. Of around 250,000 distinct CDR3 sequences in the sample, 6.9% were seen once. This sample comprised CD4+ T cells sorted from PBMCs, obtained 15 days after the yellow fever booster vaccination. The source of these receptors is a man aged 25 to 40 who received the YFV17D yellow fever vaccine.

This clonotype was seen repeatedly, ten times or more. The chain has TRBV12-3 or TRBV12-4 and TRBJ2-5; D uncertain. V lost 3 bases and J lost 5, with 13 bases in between. The CDR3 extends over 14 amino acids. The CDR3 spells CASSFSGNGETQYF. CDR3 nucleotides: TGTGCCAGCAGTTTTTCTGGGAACGGGGAGACCCAGTACTTC.

This clonotype was counted many times. The chain carries TRBV20-1 and TRBJ2-3; maybe TRBD2 (6 bases). Germline CDR1 reads DFQATT; CDR2 reads SNEGSKA (reference sequence). The CDR3 consists of 12 residues. V lost 2 bases and J 4 bases, leaving 7 bases between the germline ends. The CDR3: CSARPGADTQYF. For the CDR3, the DNA is TGCAGTGCTAGACCGGGGGCAGATACGCAGTATTTT.

This clonotype appeared many times. CDR3 sequence (DNA): TGTGCCAGCAGCTTCTCAGGGCAAGAGACCCAGTACTTC. It yields the protein CASSFSGQETQYF. The chain links TRBV11-3 to TRBJ2-5; D may be TRBD1 (5 bases). Germline assignment: CDR1 SGHNT and CDR2 YENEEA. V lost 3 bases and J lost 2, with 7 bases in between. This CDR3 is 13 amino acids long.

The rearrangement joins TRBV5-1 to TRBJ2-1; 9 bases agree with TRBD2. V gave up 4 bases and J gave up 7 bases; unmatched junction bases: 12. In germline, CDR1 is SGHRS, CDR2 YFSETQ. The CDR3 sequence is 16 residues long. The CDR3 here is CASSPGLRTSDNEQFF. The CDR3 DNA reads as TGCGCCAGCAGCCCCGGCCTACGGACTAGCGATAATGAGCAGTTCTTC.

The chain combines TRBV12-3 or TRBV12-4 with TRBJ2-7; D gene ambiguous. The CDR3 sequence is 13 residues long. V was shortened by 4 bases and J by 6 bases, with 13 bases between the two germline ends. In DNA, the CDR3 is TGTGCCAGCAGTTCTTACTCCCCGGGCGAGCAGTACTTC. It yields the protein CASSSYSPGEQYF.

The rearrangement uses TRBV6-2 or TRBV6-3 and TRBJ2-6, with D uncertain. The CDR3 is made up of 15 amino acids. Germline-derived CDR1 and CDR2 are MNHEY and SVGEGT. V was cut by 6 bases and J by 1 base, with 10 bases left in between. Written as DNA, the CDR3 is TGTGCCAGCAGCGTCCACCAATCTGGGGCCAACGTCCTGACTTTC. This sequence encodes CASSVHQSGANVLTF.

The CDR3 here is CASSIEREQFF. The CDR3 region has the DNA TGTGCCAGTAGTATCGAGCGCGAGCAGTTCTTC. The chain joins TRBV19 to TRBJ2-1; no clear D gene. CDR3 length equals 11 residues. The V gene lost 3 bases and the J gene lost 10 bases, with 7 bases spanning the gap. The germline CDR1 and CDR2 sequences are LNHDA and SQIVND (reference sequence).

V is TRBV11-2 and J is TRBJ2-7; D is uncertain. Per the germline V gene, CDR1 is SGHAT and CDR2 is FQNNGV. The CDR3 consists of 13 residues. V lost 6 bases and J lost 6, with 15 bases in between. As DNA, the CDR3 is TGTGCCAGCAGGTCAATTGGAGTCTTCGAGCAGTACTTC. It specifies CASRSIGVFEQYF.

This clonotype appeared many times. The chain couples TRBV20-1 to TRBJ1-5, with TRBD1 identical over 8 bases. Germline values: CDR1 DFQATT, CDR2 SNEGSKA (reference sequence). The CDR3 length is 16 residues. Unmatched junction bases numbered 10, after V lost 6 bases and J lost 0 bases. CDR3 sequence reads: CSAAGQGSFSNQPQHF. CDR3 nucleotides: TGCAGTGCGGCTGGACAGGGTTCCTTTAGCAATCAGCCCCAGCATTTT.

The chain links TRBV20-1 to TRBJ2-7; a weak D match, TRBD2 (5 bases). The germline gives CDR1 DFQATT, CDR2 SNEGSKA (reference sequence). The CDR3 covers 14 residues. V was pared by 2 bases and J by 6 bases, with 17 bases between. The CDR3 bases are TGCAGTGCTAGAACGGCGGGCCAACTCCGCGAGCAGTACTTC. Translated, it gives CSARTAGQLREQYF.

This clonotype was seen many times. CDR3 region: CASSFVQGRLWQYF. CDR3 in DNA: TGTGCCAGCAGTTTCGTCCAGGGCCGTTTATGGCAGTATTTT. The chain couples TRBV12-3 or TRBV12-4 to TRBJ2-3, with D perhaps TRBD1 (5 bases). The CDR3 has 14 amino acids. V lost 3 bases and J 11 bases, leaving 18 bases between the germline ends.

At least ten counts were recorded for this clonotype. The chain joins TRBV7-2 to TRBJ2-3, with no clear D. Germline assignment: CDR1 SGHTA and CDR2 FQGNSA. V lost 6 bases and J lost 2, with 18 bases in between. The CDR3 is made up of 16 amino acids. Here the CDR3 DNA reads TGTGCCAGCAGTTCCCGGAAGAGTTGGAACACAGATACGCAGTATTTT. Translating it yields CASSSRKSWNTDTQYF.

This clonotype showed up many times. The CDR3 DNA follows: TGTGCCAGCAGCTTAGGGCGCAATCAGCCCCAGCATTTT. As protein: CASSLGRNQPQHF. This chain uses TRBV7-2 with TRBJ1-5; D remains ambiguous. V gave up 1 base and J gave up 2 bases, with 3 bases separating them. CDR3 length: 13 amino acids. Per germline, CDR1 SGHTA and CDR2 FQGNSA.